This passage covers 17 T cell receptor beta chains from one sample sequenced in a study of blood T cell repertoires in COVID-19. Generated by immunoSEQ multiplex PCR, the TCRdb table keeps only in-frame clones and is missing some. The sample lists some 90,000 clones; roughly nine tenths were seen once. The sequenced sample consisted of peripheral blood. The receptor source for this set is a man between 50 and 59 years old with acute or convalescent COVID-19.

This chain connects TRBV29-1 to TRBJ2-7, with 7 bases aligning to TRBD1. Germline V gene lookup returns CDR1 SQVTM and CDR2 ANQGSEA. V shed 1 base and J 2 bases; nucleotides not matched to a gene: 5. The CDR3 is 14 amino acids. CDR3: CSVEGGDSAYEQYF. CDR3 in DNA: TGCAGCGTTGAAGGAGGGGACAGTGCCTACGAGCAGTACTTC.

The J gene is TRBJ1-5, the V gene TRBV12-3 or TRBV12-4, with no clear D. The CDR3 covers 13 residues. Trimming shortened V by 7 bases and J by 7 bases, and 14 bases separated the two germline ends. The CDR3 loop is CASNFDILQPQHF. CDR3 bases: TGTGCCAGCAACTTCGACATCTTACAGCCCCAGCATTTT.

The chain carries TRBV2 and TRBJ2-7; tentative D call: TRBD1 (5 bases). Germline CDR1 and CDR2: SNHLY and FYNNEI. The CDR3 loop spans 14 amino acids. V was trimmed by 6 bases and J by 0 bases, leaving 12 bases between them. CDR3 bases: TGTGCCAGCAGGGGGCAGGCCAGCTCCTACGAGCAGTACTTC. The encoded protein is CASRGQASSYEQYF.

V usage is TRBV27 and J usage is TRBJ2-2, with D unclear. The CDR3 is 14 amino acids. V dropped 3 bases and J dropped 0 bases, with 5 bases sitting between them. Germline V gives CDR1 MNHEY, CDR2 SMNVEV (reference sequence). The CDR3 nucleotides are TGTGCCAGCAGTTTTCGGTCGAACACCGGGGAGCTGTTTTTT. It specifies CASSFRSNTGELFF.

This chain links TRBV6-6 with TRBJ2-7; 9 bases agree with TRBD1. Trimming at V came to 10 bases and at J to 2 bases, leaving 12 bases not matched to a gene. From germline, CDR1 is MNHNY and CDR2 SVGAGI (reference sequence). The CDR3 contains 15 residues. CDR3 bases: TGTGCCATCCCGCCCTCGGGACAGGGCGCCTACGAGCAGTACTTC. Translated, it gives CAIPPSGQGAYEQYF.

The rearrangement links TRBV18 to TRBJ1-1, with 7 nucleotides matching TRBD1. Germline assignment: CDR1 KGHSH and CDR2 LQKENI. This CDR3 has 13 amino acids. V lost 3 bases to trimming and J lost 6 bases; unmatched junction nucleotides: 4. The CDR3 loop reads CASSPGTDAEAFF. The CDR3 DNA follows: TGTGCCAGCTCACCCGGGACAGACGCTGAAGCTTTCTTT.

The chain carries TRBV5-5 and TRBJ1-1; TRBD1 matches at 7 bases. Germline V gene lookup returns CDR1 SGHKS and CDR2 YYEKEE (reference sequence). The CDR3 has 15 amino acids. V lost 4 bases and J lost 1; bases outside the gene matches: 7. The CDR3 reads CASSMRQGENTEAFF. The DNA for the CDR3 is TGTGCCAGCAGCATGAGACAGGGCGAGAACACTGAAGCTTTCTTT.

The chain links TRBV4-3 to TRBJ1-1, with D uncertain. Trimming stripped 2 bases from V and 1 base from J, with 11 bases between. The CDR3 length is 15 residues. CDR1 is LGHNA, CDR2 YSLEER, per germline. The CDR3 DNA follows: TGCGCCAGCAGCCAATCAGTTCGATCGAACACTGAAGCTTTCTTT. Encoded protein: CASSQSVRSNTEAFF.

This sequence joins TRBV6-6 and TRBJ1-5; 9 positions agree with TRBD1. Trimming cost V 7 bases and J 0 bases; bases outside gene matches: 4. This CDR3 region has 15 residues. Germline V gives CDR1 MNHNY, CDR2 SVGAGI (reference sequence). CDR3 sequence (DNA): TGTGCCAGCAACAGGGACAGGGCTAGCAATCAGCCCCAGCATTTT. It specifies CASNRDRASNQPQHF.

The V and J genes are TRBV28 and TRBJ2-1; 10 bases match TRBD2. CDR3 length equals 15 residues. The V gene's germline CDR1 is MDHEN and CDR2 SYDVKM. With 6 bases clipped from V and 4 bases from J, the junction kept 6 bases outside the gene matches. The CDR3 region is CASRRTSGPYNEQFF. CDR3 nucleotides: TGTGCCAGCAGACGGACTAGCGGACCGTACAATGAGCAGTTCTTC. The variable domain in full, with the rest retrieved from reference TRBV28 and TRBJ2-1, is DVKVTQSSRYLVKRTGEKVFLECVQDMDHENMFWYRQDPGLGLRLIYFSYDVKMKEKGDIPEGYSVSREKKERFSLILESASTNQTSMYLCASRRTSGPYNEQFFGPGTRLTVL.

This rearrangement joins TRBV30 to TRBJ2-3, with 9 bases fitting TRBD2. The CDR3 extends over 16 amino acids. Losses at the gene ends were 0 bases for V and 2 bases for J; bases not matched to a gene: 6. Germline V gene data show CDR1 as GTSNPN and CDR2 as SVGIG (reference sequence). In DNA, the CDR3 is TGTGCCTGGAGTGTACCGCAGCGGGGGGCCACAGATACGCAGTATTTT. Its translation: CAWSVPQRGATDTQYF.

The gene calls are TRBV4-1 and TRBJ2-7; 14 nucleotides align to TRBD2. CDR1 is MGHRA, CDR2 YSYEKL, per germline. This CDR3 has 15 amino acids. V dropped 5 bases and J dropped 6; count of bases not matched to a gene: 6. The CDR3 DNA follows: TGCGCCAGCAGCTATGGGACTAGCGGGAGCTCCGAGCAGTACTTC. Translating gives CASSYGTSGSSEQYF.

This chain connects TRBV12-3 or TRBV12-4 to TRBJ1-1; the D is unclear. V dropped 1 base and J dropped 5 bases, with 8 bases sitting between them. CDR3 size: 13 residues. The CDR3 loop is CASSLGRLTEAFF. CDR3 nucleotide sequence: TGTGCCAGCAGTTTAGGGCGGTTAACTGAAGCTTTCTTT.

This clone was counted once. The rearrangement uses TRBV5-5 and TRBJ2-5; maybe TRBD2 (6 bases). V was clipped by 1 base and J by 0 bases, with 7 bases between them. The germline V gene has CDR1 SGHKS and CDR2 YYEKEE (reference sequence). This CDR3 spans 14 amino acids. The CDR3 nucleotides are TGTGCCAGCAGCTTGACTAGCCACCAAGAGACCCAGTACTTC. It codes for CASSLTSHQETQYF.

V gene TRBV9 combines with J gene TRBJ2-3, with D perhaps matching TRBD1 (5 bases). V lost 2 bases, J lost 1 base, and 14 bases lay in between. The germline V gene has CDR1 SGDLS and CDR2 YYNGEE. This CDR3 has 16 residues. The CDR3 nucleotides are TGTGCCAGCAGCGTGGGCCGGGTAGGGGGCACAGATACGCAGTATTTT. Its translation: CASSVGRVGGTDTQYF.

This chain links TRBV27 with TRBJ2-2; D might be TRBD1 (5 bases). The CDR3 is 15 amino acids. Germline CDR1 and CDR2: MNHEY and SMNVEV (reference sequence). V lost 3 bases to trimming and J lost 4 bases, with 12 bases between them. The CDR3 DNA reads TGTGCCAGCAGTTTTAGGGGATTTGCCACCGGGGAGCTGTTTTTT. This sequence encodes CASSFRGFATGELFF.

The V call is TRBV4-3, the J call TRBJ2-2, with D perhaps TRBD1 (5 bases). CDR3 length: 16 amino acids. Trimming removed 3 bases from V and 1 base from J, with 12 bases in between. CDR1 is LGHNA and CDR2 is YSLEER in the germline V gene. CDR3 loop: CASSQLPGQNTGELFF. In DNA, the CDR3 is TGCGCCAGCAGCCAGCTTCCCGGACAGAACACCGGGGAGCTGTTTTTT.